The 26 T cell receptor beta chains below were found in one sample sequenced in a study of T cell repertoires in cytomegalovirus infection. A single record per CDR3 protein comes from TCRdb applying MiXCR to the reads. Of approximately 110,000 distinct CDR3 sequences in the sample, more than 30% are singletons; the top ten hold roughly 58%. For these TCRs, the target antigens are not known. Source: CD8+ T cells from cultured PBMCs, taken from culture after CMV antigen stimulation. These receptors came from a human donor in good health (CMV status not recorded). Some clones in this sample may be carry-over from other donors' samples.

This clonotype was seen many times. This chain links TRBV5-6 with TRBJ2-5, with D uncertain. V was shortened by 4 bases and J by 5 bases, with 15 bases between the two germline ends. The length of the CDR3 is 14 residues. Germline assignment: CDR1 SGHDT and CDR2 YYEEEE. CDR3 nucleotide sequence: TGTGCCAGCAGCCGGGCCTCCTCCTCGGAGACCCAGTACTTC. As protein: CASSRASSSETQYF.

The chain combines TRBV4-1 with TRBJ2-2; TRBD2 might be the D (5 bases). Trimming removed 5 bases at V and 4 bases at J, with 14 bases between. CDR3 length: 15 amino acids. Germline CDR1 is MGHRA and CDR2 is YSYEKL. CDR3 sequence (DNA): TGCGCCAGCAGCAGGGCCAGCGGAGTCACCGGGGAGCTGTTTTTT. Translated, it gives CASSRASGVTGELFF.

This clonotype was seen a few times. The chain joins TRBV28 to TRBJ1-6; maybe TRBD1 (6 bases). The V gene's germline CDR1 is MDHEN and CDR2 SYDVKM. V lost 5 bases to trimming and J lost 10 bases, with 27 bases between them. The CDR3 runs to 18 residues. Here the CDR3 DNA reads TGTGCCAGCAGTCCCTTAATGCTACGACAGGAGGGGTACTCACCCCTCCACTTT. Translated: CASSPLMLRQEGYSPLHF.

The chain has TRBV12-3 or TRBV12-4 and TRBJ1-1; perhaps TRBD1 as D (6 bases). V was shortened by 5 bases and J by 4 bases, with 14 bases between the two germline ends. The CDR3 is 14 amino acids. CDR3 protein: CASSRGGWGTEAFF. For the CDR3, the DNA is TGTGCCAGCAGTCGAGGGGGATGGGGCACTGAAGCTTTCTTT.

This clonotype was observed many times. This rearrangement joins TRBV7-2 to TRBJ1-4; TRBD1 aligns across 9 bases. The germline V gene has CDR1 SGHTA and CDR2 FQGNSA. Losses at the gene ends were 5 bases for V and 10 bases for J; bases not matched to a gene: 5. This CDR3 has 13 residues. CDR3 loop: CASSINRGRKLFF. The CDR3 DNA follows: TGTGCCAGCAGCATTAACAGGGGGCGAAAACTGTTTTTT.

This clonotype was seen a few times. This sequence joins TRBV12-3 or TRBV12-4 and TRBJ2-7; TRBD1 agrees at 9 bases. With V trimmed by 8 bases and J by 0 bases, 8 bases remained unmatched. The CDR3 has 15 residues. The CDR3 protein is CASGGGQGVSYEQYF. DNA for the CDR3: TGTGCCAGCGGGGGGGGACAGGGAGTCTCCTACGAGCAGTACTTC.

The chain has TRBV6-6 and TRBJ2-3; TRBD1 or TRBD2 may be the D gene (6 bases each). This CDR3 spans 16 amino acids. CDR1 is MNHNY, CDR2 SVGAGI, per germline (reference sequence). V was shortened by 2 bases and J by 7 bases, with 19 bases between the two germline ends. Written as DNA, the CDR3 is TGTGCCAGCAGTTACCCCGGGGGCCCGACCCAAAATACGCAGTATTTT. Translation gives CASSYPGGPTQNTQYF.

This clonotype has more than one count but fewer than ten. The chain employs TRBV6-9 and TRBJ1-6, with 8 bases identical to TRBD1. CDR3 length equals 14 residues. V lost 5 bases, J lost 5 bases, and 2 bases stayed unmatched. Germline V gives CDR1 MNHGY, CDR2 SVAAGI. The CDR3 DNA sequence: TGTGCCAGCAGTGCGGACAGGGATAATTCACCCCTCCACTTT. It codes for CASSADRDNSPLHF.

A few counts support this clonotype. This sequence joins TRBV4-2 and TRBJ2-7; the D is unclear. Germline assignment: CDR1 LGHNA and CDR2 YNFKEQ. The CDR3 length is 15 residues. Trimming took off 3 bases at V and 0 bases at J, with 12 bases between the two ends. The CDR3 coding sequence is TGTGCCAGCAGCCATGCCGAAGTGTACTCCTACGAGCAGTACTTC. This translates into CASSHAEVYSYEQYF.

This clonotype has a count of ten or more. J is TRBJ1-1 and V is TRBV11-2; D is uncertain. Between the trimmed V and J ends, which lost 3 bases and 1 base, there was a span of 9 bases. In germline, CDR1 is SGHAT, CDR2 FQNNGV. CDR3 length: 14 amino acids. Here the CDR3 DNA reads TGTGCCAGCAGCTTCCGCGGAGGGAACACTGAAGCTTTCTTT. It is translated as CASSFRGGNTEAFF.

There are a few counts of this clonotype. The chain couples TRBV24-1 to TRBJ2-7, with D perhaps TRBD2 (5 bases). The V gene's germline CDR1 is KGHDR and CDR2 SFDVKD. Trimming cost V 3 bases and J 5 bases, with 10 bases left between them. This CDR3 comprises 13 residues. The CDR3 region has the DNA TGTGCCACCAGTGATGTCGGACTCCACGAGCAGTACTTC. Translating it yields CATSDVGLHEQYF.

This clonotype was counted a few times. The V and J genes are TRBV20-1 and TRBJ2-7, with 7 bases matching TRBD2. The CDR3 runs to 15 residues. CDR1 is DFQATT and CDR2 is SNEGSKA in the germline V gene (reference sequence). V trimming: 4 bases; J trimming: 0 bases; junction bases outside the gene matches: 9. The DNA of the CDR3 is TGCAGTGCTAACTGGGGAGGGGAGAGCTCCTACGAGCAGTACTTC. Its protein product is CSANWGGESSYEQYF.

The V call is TRBV7-2, the J call TRBJ2-1; D uncertain. This CDR3 is built from 17 residues. V dropped 5 bases and J dropped 0 bases, with 17 bases sitting between them. The germline V gene has CDR1 SGHTA and CDR2 FQGNSA. The CDR3 sequence: CASSPLWALSSYNEQFF. The CDR3 DNA reads TGTGCCAGCAGCCCCCTCTGGGCTCTGAGCTCCTACAATGAGCAGTTCTTC.

J is TRBJ2-2 and V is TRBV4-2; D remains ambiguous. Germline assignment: CDR1 LGHNA and CDR2 YNFKEQ. The CDR3 has 15 residues. Between the trimmed V and J ends, which lost 1 base and 4 bases, there was a span of 10 bases. CDR3 nucleotide sequence: TGTGCCAGCAGCCAAGTTTCATCCTCCACCGGGGAGCTGTTTTTT. This translates into CASSQVSSSTGELFF.

The chain links TRBV5-5 to TRBJ2-7, with 10 bases matching TRBD1. This CDR3 is built from 15 residues. V was clipped by 4 bases and J by 4 bases; unmatched bases: 8. CDR1 and CDR2 from the germline V gene are SGHKS and YYEKEE (reference sequence). The CDR3 region is CASSARPGQGYEQYF. In nucleotides, the CDR3 is TGTGCCAGCAGCGCGCGACCGGGACAGGGGTACGAGCAGTACTTC.

Only one count was recorded for this clonotype. This chain connects TRBV6-6 to TRBJ2-1, with 7 bases matching TRBD1. With 5 bases clipped from V and 3 bases from J, the junction kept 10 bases outside the gene matches. CDR1 is MNHNY, CDR2 SVGAGI, per germline (reference sequence). CDR3 length: 16 residues. CDR3 DNA sequence: TGTGCCAGCAGTCCCCGGACAGGAAAGGGCTACAATGAGCAGTTCTTC. It codes for CASSPRTGKGYNEQFF.

V and J are TRBV5-8 and TRBJ1-1; 7 bases are a match to TRBD1. V shed 4 bases and J 1 base; nucleotides not matched to a gene: 16. This CDR3 spans 18 amino acids. CDR1 is SGHTS and CDR2 is YDEGEE in the germline V gene. Written as DNA, the CDR3 is TGTGCCAGCAGCCCTGGGAATCGGGTCCGGACAGGGAACACTGAAGCTTTCTTT. It yields the protein CASSPGNRVRTGNTEAFF.

This clonotype was found many times. The V gene is TRBV7-8, the J gene TRBJ1-1, with D tentatively TRBD1 (5 bases). This CDR3 has 16 residues. Germline loops: CDR1 SGHVS, CDR2 FQNEAQ. Trimming took off 1 base at V and 1 base at J, with 13 bases between the two ends. The DNA for the CDR3 is TGTGCCAGCAGCTTAGGCTCGCAGGGACCGAACACTGAAGCTTTCTTT. It encodes CASSLGSQGPNTEAFF.

This clonotype showed up just a few times. J is TRBJ2-3 and V is TRBV5-4; 10 bases match TRBD2. Germline V CDR1 and CDR2: SGHNT, YYREEE (reference sequence). V shed 0 bases and J 0 bases; nucleotides not matched to a gene: 13. The CDR3 has 20 residues. Here the CDR3 reads CASSLATDSGGPFSTDTQYF. CDR3 nucleotides: TGTGCCAGCAGCTTGGCGACGGATAGCGGGGGGCCTTTTAGCACAGATACGCAGTATTTT.

Remarks on this clonotype: Since a much larger clone is just one base distant, this may be a read error. V usage is TRBV7-2 and J usage is TRBJ1-5, with 7 bases identical to TRBD1. The CDR3 runs 17 residues. In germline, CDR1 is SGHTA, CDR2 FQGNSA. The CDR3 loop is CASSSHPGQKKNQSQHF. In DNA form, the CDR3 reads TGTGCCAGCAGCTCACATCCGGGACAGAAGAAGAATCAGTCCCAGCATTTT.

The DNA for the CDR3 is TGCAGTGCTAGAGATTTGGGCGGGGGGGCTCGCGAGCAGTACTTC. Protein product: CSARDLGGGAREQYF. The V and J genes are TRBV20-1 and TRBJ2-7, with TRBD2 identical over 9 bases. The CDR3 has 15 residues. Germline assignment: CDR1 DFQATT and CDR2 SNEGSKA (reference sequence). Trimming took 0 bases from V and 6 from J; bases not matched to a gene: 9.

The chain couples TRBV7-6 to TRBJ1-2; a weak D match, TRBD1 (5 bases). Germline values: CDR1 SGHVS, CDR2 FNYEAQ. The CDR3 is made up of 14 amino acids. The V end was cut by 1 base, the J end by 4 bases, with 10 bases between. The CDR3 DNA reads TGTGCCAGCAGCTTAGGAAAGGGGACCTATGGCTACACCTTC. Translation gives CASSLGKGTYGYTF. Drawing the rest from reference TRBV7-6 and TRBJ1-2, the complete variable domain is GAGVSQSPRYKVTKRGQDVALRCDPISGHVSLYWYRQALGQGPEFLTYFNYEAQQDKSGLPNDRFSAERPEGSISTLTIQRTEQRDSAMYRCASSLGKGTYGYTFGSGTRLTVV.

The chain combines TRBV6-2 or TRBV6-3 with TRBJ2-1, with D possibly being TRBD2 (6 bases). With 7 bases removed from V and 3 bases from J, the gap between germline ends came to 10 bases. This CDR3 region has 13 residues. Looked up from germline, CDR1 is MNHEY and CDR2 is SVGEGT. The CDR3 region has the DNA TGTGCCAGCAAAGGGACTGTCTACAATGAGCAGTTCTTC. It translates to CASKGTVYNEQFF.

This clonotype was seen a handful of times. The chain combines TRBV12-3 or TRBV12-4 with TRBJ1-2; 8 nucleotides agree with TRBD1. CDR3 length: 17 amino acids. Unmatched junction bases numbered 13, after V lost 1 base and J lost 6 bases. CDR3 amino acids: CASSLVLLGQGADGYTF. CDR3 sequence (DNA): TGTGCCAGCAGTTTAGTCCTTTTGGGGCAGGGGGCGGATGGCTACACCTTC.

The CDR3 DNA reads as TGCAGTGCTAGACCTACCCAGGGGGCTTACACTGAAGCTTTCTTT. Protein sequence: CSARPTQGAYTEAFF. This chain connects TRBV20-1 to TRBJ1-1; the match to TRBD1 covers 8 bases. Trimming cost V 2 bases and J 3 bases; bases outside gene matches: 8. The CDR3 has 15 amino acids. CDR1 is DFQATT, CDR2 SNEGSKA, per germline (reference sequence).

The chain combines TRBV20-1 with TRBJ2-3, with 9 nucleotides matching TRBD2. Losses at the gene ends were 3 bases for V and 4 bases for J; bases not matched to a gene: 5. Germline V gene lookup returns CDR1 DFQATT and CDR2 SNEGSKA (reference sequence). The CDR3 is 14 amino acids. DNA for the CDR3: TGCAGTGCTAGTGCGGGGGGGCAAGCAGATACGCAGTATTTT. Its translation is CSASAGGQADTQYF.